This is a list of T cell receptor beta chains from one sample in a study of cytomegalovirus exposure and HLA in healthy donors. Libraries were prepared by immunoSEQ multiplex PCR; TCRdb keeps only in-frame clonotypes and omits some of them. Here the sample spans some 76,000 clones, roughly two thirds being singletons. Sequenced sample: PBMCs. All receptors derive from a man in his 60s in good health and CMV-seropositive. The CDR3 runs from the conserved cysteine through the conserved F or W. Each record gives: clone size, J gene, V gene, D gene, CDR3 DNA, CDR3 protein. D genes are given only for firm matches. Not all rows give a size; the values are once, few, many and, for expanded clones, a class.

. TRBJ2-1 TRBV11-2 TRBD1 TGTGCCAGCGCGGACAGGGGAACGTATTACAATGAGCAGTTCTTC CASADRGTYYNEQFF
few TRBJ1-5 TRBV28 . TGTGCCAGCAGTTTGGAACAGTACCATCAGCCCCAGCATTTT CASSLEQYHQPQHF
. TRBJ2-3 TRBV7-2 TRBD2 TGTGCCAGCAGCACTAGCGGGGGTACGCAGTATTTT CASSTSGGTQYF
. TRBJ1-2 TRBV25-1 . TGTGCCAGCAGTGATACAGGACGGTTTTATGGCTACACCTTC CASSDTGRFYGYTF
few TRBJ1-3 TRBV2 . TGTGCCAGCAGTTCCCAGGGCAGGGCTGGAAACACCATATATTTT CASSSQGRAGNTIYF
few TRBJ2-1 TRBV7-3 . TGTGCCAGCAGCTTAGCAGTATACAATGAGCAGTTCTTC CASSLAVYNEQFF
once TRBJ2-5 TRBV5-1 TRBD2 TGCGCCAGCAGCTTCGGGGGGGCCGAAGAGACCCAGTACTTC CASSFGGAEETQYF
. TRBJ1-2 TRBV5-1 TRBD1 TGCGCCAGCAGCTTGTCCGGGACAGACTATGGCTACACCTTC CASSLSGTDYGYTF
. TRBJ2-7 TRBV6-1 TRBD1 TGTGCCAGCAAACCGGGACAGGGGTACGAGCAGTACTTC CASKPGQGYEQYF
. TRBJ2-3 TRBV4-1 . TGCGCCAGCAGCCAAGATCAAGCGGGAGATACGCAGTATTTT CASSQDQAGDTQYF
. TRBJ1-1 TRBV4-3 . TGCGCCAGCAGCCAAGAGCCTTGGCAAAACACTGAAGCTTTCTTT CASSQEPWQNTEAFF
. TRBJ2-2 TRBV6-1 . TGTGCCAGCAGTGAAGACAGGGTCGCCACCGGGGAGCTGTTTTTT CASSEDRVATGELFF
. TRBJ2-7 TRBV2 TRBD2 TGTGCCAGCAGTGGGGCTAGCGGGATCTCCTACGAGCAGTACTTC CASSGASGISYEQYF
few TRBJ2-7 TRBV18 . TGTGCCAGCTCACCATTCACGGAGGCCACCGGCGAGCAGTACTTC CASSPFTEATGEQYF
few TRBJ1-3 TRBV6-1 . TGTGCCAGCAGTGAACTCAGCTCTGGAAACACCATATATTTT CASSELSSGNTIYF
few TRBJ2-7 TRBV18 . TGTGCCAGCTCGGGGGGTTCCTACGAGCAGTACTTC CASSGGSYEQYF
many TRBJ2-1 TRBV4-3 . TGCGCCAGCAGCCGAGGGGGTTGGGATGAGCAGTTCTTC CASSRGGWDEQFF
. TRBJ2-3 TRBV11-2 . TGTGCCAGCAGCTTAGTAGCTCGGACAGATACGCAGTATTTT CASSLVARTDTQYF
. TRBJ1-2 TRBV7-8 . TGTGCCAGCAGCCGCCAAGCGAACTATGGCTACACCTTC CASSRQANYGYTF
. TRBJ1-5 TRBV27 . TGTGCCAGCAGTTTTGGGGAGGATCAGCCCCAGCATTTT CASSFGEDQPQHF
. TRBJ1-2 TRBV6-6 TRBD1 TGTGCCAGCAGTGGGACAGCCTATGGCTACACCTTC CASSGTAYGYTF
few TRBJ2-7 TRBV4-1 TRBD1 TGCGCCAGCAGCCAAGTAGGACAGGGATCCTCCTACGAGCAGTACTTC CASSQVGQGSSYEQYF
few TRBJ2-7 TRBV28 TRBD2 TGTGCCAGCAGTTTAATCGGGGCTAGCGGCACTTACGAGCAGTACTTC CASSLIGASGTYEQYF
. TRBJ2-4 TRBV6-1 TRBD1 TGTGCCACCACCCGGGACAGGGAAAAAAACATTCAGTACTTC CATTRDREKNIQYF
. TRBJ2-2 TRBV5-5 TRBD1 TGTGCCAGCAGCTCGGGACAGCTGAACACCGGGGAGCTGTTTTTT CASSSGQLNTGELFF
. TRBJ2-7 TRBV5-4 . TGTGCCAGCAGCTTGGGGGCATCCTACGAGCAGTACTTC CASSLGASYEQYF
. TRBJ2-7 TRBV6-5 TRBD2 TGTGCCAGCAGTTACTTGTGGGGGGGGGAATACGAGCAGTACTTC CASSYLWGGEYEQYF
once TRBJ2-5 TRBV6-5 . TGTGCCAGCAAACTGACAGAGTACCTCCAAGAGACCCAGTACTTC CASKLTEYLQETQYF
. TRBJ2-2 TRBV5-4 TRBD2 TGTGCCAGCAGCCAGGTGACTAGCCTCGCGAACACCGGGGAGCTGTTTTTT CASSQVTSLANTGELFF
. TRBJ1-2 TRBV5-8 TRBD1 TGTGCCAGCAGCTTGGTCGGTCAGGGGGCCTTCCCCTATGGCTACACCTTC CASSLVGQGAFPYGYTF
. TRBJ2-2 TRBV19 . TGTGCCAGCCGACTTATGAACACCGGGGAGCTGTTTTTT CASRLMNTGELFF
. TRBJ2-2 TRBV19 TRBD1 TGTGCCAGTATCTCCAGGGGGCGTGACACCGGGGAGCTGTTTTTT CASISRGRDTGELFF
. TRBJ1-5 TRBV15 TRBD1 TGTGCCACCAGCAGAACTCTCGACAGGGGGCAGGACGATCAGCCCCAGCATTTT CATSRTLDRGQDDQPQHF
. TRBJ2-7 TRBV7-2 . TGTGCCAGCAGCTTAAGCTTTCTAGCCTCCTACGAGCAGTACTTC CASSLSFLASYEQYF
few TRBJ2-7 TRBV29-1 . TGCAGCGTTGAAGATAGTCTACTCGAGCAGTACTTC CSVEDSLLEQYF
. TRBJ2-2 TRBV7-8 . TGTGCCAGCAGCTTAGTATCCGCGAACACCGGGGAGCTGTTTTTT CASSLVSANTGELFF
few TRBJ2-5 TRBV18 TRBD2 TGTGCCAGCTCAGCTAGCGGGGGGCGTCGAGAGACCCAGTACTTC CASSASGGRRETQYF
few TRBJ2-3 TRBV7-2 TRBD2 TGTGCCAGCAGCTCAGCCCTAGCGGTGAGCACAGATACGCAGTATTTT CASSSALAVSTDTQYF
. TRBJ2-3 TRBV7-3 . TGTGCCAGCAGCCTGACACCGTCTAGCACAGATACGCAGTATTTT CASSLTPSSTDTQYF
. TRBJ2-7 TRBV7-3 TRBD1 TGTGCCAGCAGCTCACGACGGGGACAGGTGTCCTCCTACGAGCAGTACTTC CASSSRRGQVSSYEQYF
. TRBJ1-5 TRBV4-1 . TGCGCCAGCAGCCAAGAGGATCCCCGCCCGGGTCAGCCCCAGCATTTT CASSQEDPRPGQPQHF
. TRBJ1-4 TRBV10-3 . TGTGCCACCCGGGCCGACAGTAATGAAAAACTGTTTTTT CATRADSNEKLFF
. TRBJ2-5 TRBV7-2 TRBD2 TGTGCCAGCAGCCTACGGACTAGCGGGAGTTGGGAGACCCAGTACTTC CASSLRTSGSWETQYF
. TRBJ1-1 TRBV6-1 TRBD1 TGTGCCAGCAGTGAATGGGAAGGGGGCAACACTGAAGCTTTCTTT CASSEWEGGNTEAFF
few TRBJ2-7 TRBV6-5 . TGTGCCAGCAGCTTACATGGGCAGCAGTACTTC CASSLHGQQYF
. TRBJ1-6 TRBV6-1 TRBD1 TGTGCCAGCAGGACAGGGGGAACGAGTTCACCCCTCCACTTT CASRTGGTSSPLHF
. TRBJ2-1 TRBV6-5 . TGTGCCAGCAGTTACAGGCGCGGCGGGAATGAGCAGTTCTTC CASSYRRGGNEQFF
few TRBJ1-2 TRBV28 . TGTGCCAGCAGTTCTGGGGGGGAGGGTTATGGCTACACCTTC CASSSGGEGYGYTF
. TRBJ2-3 TRBV2 TRBD1 TGTGCCGGACAGGTACTCACAGATACGCAGTATTTT CAGQVLTDTQYF